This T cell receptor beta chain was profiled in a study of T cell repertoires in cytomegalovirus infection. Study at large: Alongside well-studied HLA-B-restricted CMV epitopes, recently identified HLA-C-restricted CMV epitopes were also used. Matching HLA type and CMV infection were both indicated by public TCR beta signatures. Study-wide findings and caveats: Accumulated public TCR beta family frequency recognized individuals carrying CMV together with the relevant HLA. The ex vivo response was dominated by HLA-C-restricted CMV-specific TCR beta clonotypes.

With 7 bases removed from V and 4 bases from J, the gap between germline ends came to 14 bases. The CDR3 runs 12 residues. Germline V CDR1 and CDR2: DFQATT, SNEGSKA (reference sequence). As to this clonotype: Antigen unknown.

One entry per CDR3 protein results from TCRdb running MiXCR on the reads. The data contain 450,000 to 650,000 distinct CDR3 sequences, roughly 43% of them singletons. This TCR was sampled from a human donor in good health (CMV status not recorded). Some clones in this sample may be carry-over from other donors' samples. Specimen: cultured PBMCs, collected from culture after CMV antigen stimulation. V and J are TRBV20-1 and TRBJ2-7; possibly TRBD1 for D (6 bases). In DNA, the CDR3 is TGCAGTGTAACACAGGGTTTGTACGAGCAGTACTTC. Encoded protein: CSVTQGLYEQYF.